This T cell receptor beta chain stems from a study of metastatic and nonmetastatic thyroid tumors. Background on the study: The study looked at repertoires side by side in blood and in tumor or nodule tissue from malignant and benign thyroid patients.

This clone was observed many times. Its target is not known. The study's findings and limits: In blood and tumor, TCR beta diversity was reportedly significantly higher in malignant thyroid tumors than in benign nodules.

The CDR3 covers 11 residues. In germline, CDR1 is LNHDA, CDR2 SQIVND (reference sequence). Trimming took off 6 bases at V and 2 bases at J, with 3 bases between the two ends. Thyroid surgery had not been preceded by any treatment in any patient. TCRdb ran MiXCR on the PCR reads. The sample has about 92,000 clones; under 15% are singletons. The sequenced sample was blood. The chain combines TRBV19 with TRBJ2-3; D ambiguous. This receptor was obtained from a female donor with papillary thyroid cancer or a benign thyroid nodule (not recorded which). Some clones in this sample may be carry-over from other donors' samples. The CDR3 loop is CASSATDTQYF. The DNA of the CDR3 is TGTGCCAGTAGCGCCACAGATACGCAGTATTTT.